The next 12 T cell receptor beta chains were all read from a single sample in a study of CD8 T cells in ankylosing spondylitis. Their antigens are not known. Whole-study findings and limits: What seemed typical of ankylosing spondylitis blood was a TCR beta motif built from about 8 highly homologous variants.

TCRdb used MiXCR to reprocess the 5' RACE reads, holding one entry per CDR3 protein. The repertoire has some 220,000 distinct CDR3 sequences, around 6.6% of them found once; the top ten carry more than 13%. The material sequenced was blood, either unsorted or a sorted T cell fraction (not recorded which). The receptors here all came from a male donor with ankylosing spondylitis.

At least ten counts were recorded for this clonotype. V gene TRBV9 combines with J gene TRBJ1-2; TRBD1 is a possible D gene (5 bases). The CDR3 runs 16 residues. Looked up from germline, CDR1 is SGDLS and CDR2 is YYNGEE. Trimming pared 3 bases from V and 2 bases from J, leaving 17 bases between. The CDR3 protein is CASSGGGGQTNYGYTF. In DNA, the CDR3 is TGTGCCAGCAGCGGAGGTGGGGGTCAAACAAACTATGGCTACACCTTC.

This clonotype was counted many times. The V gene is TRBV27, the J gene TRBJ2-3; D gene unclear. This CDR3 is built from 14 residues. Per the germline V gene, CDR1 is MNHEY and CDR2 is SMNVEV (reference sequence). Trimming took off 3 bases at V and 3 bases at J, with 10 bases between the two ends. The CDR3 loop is CASSLKPRTDTQYF. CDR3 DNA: TGTGCCAGCAGTTTGAAACCGAGGACAGATACGCAGTATTTT.

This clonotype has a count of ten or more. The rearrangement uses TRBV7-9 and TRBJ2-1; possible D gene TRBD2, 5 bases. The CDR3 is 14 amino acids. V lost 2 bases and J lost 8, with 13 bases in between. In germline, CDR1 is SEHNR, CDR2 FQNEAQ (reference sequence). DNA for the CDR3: TGTGCCAGCAGCTTACTACGTGTCGGGGATGAGCAGTTCTTC. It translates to CASSLLRVGDEQFF.

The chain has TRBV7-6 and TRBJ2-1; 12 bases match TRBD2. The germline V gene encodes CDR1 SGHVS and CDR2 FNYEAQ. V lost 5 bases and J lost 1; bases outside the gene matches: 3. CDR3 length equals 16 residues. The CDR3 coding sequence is TGTGCCAGCAGCCGACTAGCGGGAGTTTCCTACAATGAGCAGTTCTTC. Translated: CASSRLAGVSYNEQFF.

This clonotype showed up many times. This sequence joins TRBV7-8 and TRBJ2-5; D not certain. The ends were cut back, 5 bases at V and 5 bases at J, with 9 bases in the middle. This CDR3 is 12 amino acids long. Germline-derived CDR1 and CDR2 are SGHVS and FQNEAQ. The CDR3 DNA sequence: TGTGCCAGCAGCCGTGCCGGGGAGACCCAGTACTTC. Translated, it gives CASSRAGETQYF. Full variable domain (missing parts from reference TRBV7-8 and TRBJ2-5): GAGVSQSPRYKVAKRGQDVALRCDPISGHVSLFWYQQALGQGPEFLTYFQNEAQLDKSGLPSDRFFAERPEGSVSTLKIQRTQQEDSAVYLCASSRAGETQYFGPGTRLLVL.

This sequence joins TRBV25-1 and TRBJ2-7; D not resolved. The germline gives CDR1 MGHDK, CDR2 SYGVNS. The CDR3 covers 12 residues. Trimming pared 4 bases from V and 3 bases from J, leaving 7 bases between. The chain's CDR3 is CASSGVGYEQYF. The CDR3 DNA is TGTGCCAGCAGTGGTGTGGGCTACGAGCAGTACTTC.

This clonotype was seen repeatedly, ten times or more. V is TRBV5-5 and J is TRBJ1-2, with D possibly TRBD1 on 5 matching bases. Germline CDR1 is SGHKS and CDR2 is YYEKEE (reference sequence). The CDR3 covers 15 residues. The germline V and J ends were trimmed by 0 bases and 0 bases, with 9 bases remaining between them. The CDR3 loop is CASSLGRETNYGYTF. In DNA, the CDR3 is TGTGCCAGCAGCTTGGGCAGGGAAACTAACTATGGCTACACCTTC.

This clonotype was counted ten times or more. Written as DNA, the CDR3 is TGCAGCGTCCTCGGGGCCGCTATGAGTGGCTACACCTTC. Translation gives CSVLGAAMSGYTF. The chain couples TRBV29-1 to TRBJ1-2, with D possibly TRBD1 on 5 matching bases. The germline V gene encodes CDR1 SQVTM and CDR2 ANQGSEA. The V and J ends lost 6 bases and 7 bases respectively, with 18 bases between them. This CDR3 contains 13 residues.

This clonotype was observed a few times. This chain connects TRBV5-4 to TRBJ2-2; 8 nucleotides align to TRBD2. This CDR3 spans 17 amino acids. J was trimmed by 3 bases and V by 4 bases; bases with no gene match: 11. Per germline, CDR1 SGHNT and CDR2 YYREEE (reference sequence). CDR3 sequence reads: CASSNPWTSLDTGELFF. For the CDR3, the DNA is TGTGCCAGCAGCAACCCGTGGACTAGCCTTGACACCGGGGAGCTGTTTTTT.

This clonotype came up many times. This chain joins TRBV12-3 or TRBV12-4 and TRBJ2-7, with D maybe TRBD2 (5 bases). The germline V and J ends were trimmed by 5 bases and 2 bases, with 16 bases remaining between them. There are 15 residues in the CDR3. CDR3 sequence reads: CASSPVANPTYEQYF. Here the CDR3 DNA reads TGTGCCAGCAGTCCCGTAGCGAACCCTACCTACGAGCAGTACTTC.

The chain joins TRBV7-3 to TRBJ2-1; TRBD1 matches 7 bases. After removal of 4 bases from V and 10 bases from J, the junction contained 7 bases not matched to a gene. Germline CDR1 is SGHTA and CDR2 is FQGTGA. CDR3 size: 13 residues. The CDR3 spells CASSSTGVGEQFF. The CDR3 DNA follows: TGTGCCAGCAGCTCTACAGGGGTTGGAGAGCAGTTCTTC.

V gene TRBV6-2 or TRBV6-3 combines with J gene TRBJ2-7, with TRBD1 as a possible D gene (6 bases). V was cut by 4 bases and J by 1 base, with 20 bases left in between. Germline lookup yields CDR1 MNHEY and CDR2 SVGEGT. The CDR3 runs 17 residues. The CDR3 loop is CASSLTALRQESYEQYF. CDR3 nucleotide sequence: TGTGCCAGCAGTTTAACTGCCCTCCGACAGGAGTCCTACGAGCAGTACTTC.